One and the same sample provided the 8 T cell receptor beta chains below, sequenced in a study of cytomegalovirus exposure and HLA in healthy donors. This table comes from immunoSEQ multiplex PCR, and its TCRdb copy is limited to in-frame clones, with some not included. The sample gives fewer than 250,000 clones, 87% of which show up once; about 3% is in the top ten. Sequencing was performed on PBMCs. Every receptor here comes from a man younger than 35 in good health and CMV-seronegative.

This rearrangement joins TRBV2 to TRBJ1-1, with TRBD1 matching over 9 bases. The germline V gene encodes CDR1 SNHLY and CDR2 FYNNEI. The CDR3 sequence is 14 residues long. J gave up 11 bases and V 3 bases, and 10 bases lay outside the gene matches. The CDR3 DNA reads TGTGCCAGCAGTGACTATCGGGACAGGGCTTTGGCTTTCTTT. As protein: CASSDYRDRALAFF.

The chain links TRBV27 to TRBJ2-5; weak D call: TRBD2 (5 bases). CDR3 length: 14 amino acids. V dropped 5 bases and J dropped 2 bases, with 12 bases sitting between them. Germline V lookup: CDR1 MNHEY, CDR2 SMNVEV (reference sequence). For the CDR3, the DNA is TGTGCCAGCAGTCCCGAGGGTAGTCAAGAGACCCAGTACTTC. Translated, it gives CASSPEGSQETQYF.

J is TRBJ2-7 and V is TRBV29-1; D ambiguous. The CDR3 contains 14 residues. V was cut by 7 bases and J by 0 bases, with 16 bases left in between. Germline loops: CDR1 SQVTM, CDR2 ANQGSEA. The CDR3: CSAGRSESSYEQYF. DNA for the CDR3: TGCAGCGCTGGTAGGAGTGAAAGCTCCTACGAGCAGTACTTC.

The chain links TRBV2 to TRBJ1-5; 7 nucleotides line up with TRBD1. V lost 6 bases and J lost 5; bases outside the gene matches: 7. The CDR3 has 14 amino acids. The germline gives CDR1 SNHLY, CDR2 FYNNEI. DNA for the CDR3: TGTGCCAGCAGCGAGGGACAGTTGGATCAGCCCCAGCATTTT. Translating it yields CASSEGQLDQPQHF.

The chain links TRBV7-2 to TRBJ2-4; perhaps TRBD1 as D (5 bases). Trimming stripped 0 bases from V and 5 bases from J, with 11 bases between. The CDR3 consists of 15 residues. The germline gives CDR1 SGHTA, CDR2 FQGNSA. The CDR3 DNA reads TGTGCCAGCAGCTTAGCAGCAGGGCGCCAAAACATTCAGTACTTC. As protein: CASSLAAGRQNIQYF.

The CDR3 reads CASRSGPQETQYF. The CDR3, as DNA: TGTGCCAGCAGGTCAGGTCCGCAAGAGACCCAGTACTTC. This chain uses TRBV6-1 with TRBJ2-5; D gene ambiguous. Germline V gives CDR1 MNHNS, CDR2 SASEGT. The CDR3 runs 13 residues. The V and J ends lost 6 bases and 2 bases respectively, with 10 bases between them.

The chain uses TRBV4-3 and TRBJ1-1; maybe TRBD1 (5 bases). V was cut by 4 bases and J by 4 bases, with 16 bases left in between. The germline V gene has CDR1 LGHNA and CDR2 YSLEER. This CDR3 has 15 residues. The CDR3 DNA sequence: TGCGCCAGCAGCCCAACCGGGGGGGGGATCACTGAAGCTTTCTTT. Encoded protein: CASSPTGGGITEAFF.

The V call is TRBV27, the J call TRBJ2-7; 10 nucleotides line up with TRBD2. In germline, CDR1 is MNHEY, CDR2 SMNVEV (reference sequence). With 8 bases clipped from V and 5 bases from J, the junction kept 12 bases outside the gene matches. CDR3 length: 15 amino acids. The CDR3 loop reads CASAVLAGETHEQYF. The DNA for the CDR3 is TGTGCCAGCGCCGTCCTAGCGGGAGAAACCCACGAGCAGTACTTC.